These T cell receptor beta chains were read from a single sample in a study of shared clonotypes between healthy human individuals. Repertoires were generated with immunoSEQ multiplex PCR, while TCRdb's copy carries only in-frame clones and drops some. The sample shows more than 450,000 clones, 75% to 85% of them seen only once. The sequencing sample was made of PBMCs. Every receptor here comes from a woman aged 40-49 years in good health. Some clones in this sample may be carry-over from other donors' samples. CDR3s include the opening cysteine and the closing phenylalanine or tryptophan. The D gene is left open where the match is weak. Clone sizes are given selectively: once, few, many, or a class where the clone is expanded.

d_gene: -; j_gene: TRBJ1-3; v_gene: TRBV6-6; abundance: -; CDR3nt: TGTGCTGCGAGGGGGGCTGGAAACACCATATATTTT; CDR3aa: CAARGAGNTIYF
d_gene: -; j_gene: TRBJ1-1; v_gene: TRBV9; abundance: -; CDR3nt: TGTGCCAGCAGCGCAGCAGGGGATTTGAACACTGAAGCTTTCTTT; CDR3aa: CASSAAGDLNTEAFF
d_gene: -; j_gene: TRBJ1-4; v_gene: TRBV28; abundance: -; CDR3nt: TGTGCCAGCAGACCTTCGGGACTTAATGAAAAACTGTTTTTT; CDR3aa: CASRPSGLNEKLFF
d_gene: -; j_gene: TRBJ1-1; v_gene: TRBV30; abundance: -; CDR3nt: TGTGCCTGGGGTTTAAGGGAGTCCACTGAAGCTTTCTTT; CDR3aa: CAWGLRESTEAFF
d_gene: TRBD2; j_gene: TRBJ2-5; v_gene: TRBV7-2; abundance: -; CDR3nt: TGTGCCAGCAGCGACGCCGCTGGGACTAGCGGGCGTGGGACCCAGTACTTC; CDR3aa: CASSDAAGTSGRGTQYF
d_gene: -; j_gene: TRBJ2-7; v_gene: TRBV6-1; abundance: -; CDR3nt: TGTGCCAGCAGTGAGGGGGTGTCCTCCTACGAGCAGTACTTC; CDR3aa: CASSEGVSSYEQYF
d_gene: -; j_gene: TRBJ1-5; v_gene: TRBV7-2; abundance: -; CDR3nt: TGTGCCAGCAGCTTAGGGTATAGCAATCAGCCCCAGCATTTT; CDR3aa: CASSLGYSNQPQHF
d_gene: TRBD2; j_gene: TRBJ2-5; v_gene: TRBV5-1; abundance: -; CDR3nt: TGCGCCAGCAGGGGAGGGCCGGGGGAGACCCAGTACTTC; CDR3aa: CASRGGPGETQYF
d_gene: -; j_gene: TRBJ1-3; v_gene: TRBV5-8; abundance: -; CDR3nt: TGTGCCAGCAGCTGGGGACCGTTCTCTGGAAACACCATATATTTT; CDR3aa: CASSWGPFSGNTIYF
d_gene: -; j_gene: TRBJ1-2; v_gene: TRBV6-1; abundance: -; CDR3nt: TGTGCCAGCAGTGAAGCGCCGGGCGTCTATGGCTACACCTTC; CDR3aa: CASSEAPGVYGYTF
d_gene: -; j_gene: TRBJ1-2; v_gene: TRBV6-5; abundance: once; CDR3nt: TGTGCCATCAAGAGTGCAGGAGGGGGAAACTATGGCTACACCTTC; CDR3aa: CAIKSAGGGNYGYTF
d_gene: -; j_gene: TRBJ2-2; v_gene: TRBV7-2; abundance: -; CDR3nt: TGTGCCACCAGGGGTGCGGGACTATTCACCGGGGAGCTGTTTTTT; CDR3aa: CATRGAGLFTGELFF
d_gene: -; j_gene: TRBJ1-1; v_gene: TRBV6-5; abundance: few; CDR3nt: TGTGCCAGCCAAAGAAACACTGAAGCTTTCTTT; CDR3aa: CASQRNTEAFF
d_gene: TRBD2; j_gene: TRBJ2-7; v_gene: TRBV18; abundance: once; CDR3nt: TGTGCCAGCTCACCACCGGCTAGCGGGAGTGGGGAGCAGTACTTC; CDR3aa: CASSPPASGSGEQYF
d_gene: TRBD1; j_gene: TRBJ1-1; v_gene: TRBV29-1; abundance: -; CDR3nt: TGCAGCGCCGTGAGGGGGGGACAGGGTACTGAAGCTTTCTTT; CDR3aa: CSAVRGGQGTEAFF
d_gene: TRBD1; j_gene: TRBJ2-7; v_gene: TRBV6-1; abundance: -; CDR3nt: TGTGCCAGCAGTGACTCGACAGGGGTGGGCTACGAGCAGTACTTC; CDR3aa: CASSDSTGVGYEQYF
d_gene: TRBD1; j_gene: TRBJ2-5; v_gene: TRBV6-1; abundance: -; CDR3nt: TGTGCCAGCAGTAGTATGACAGGGGACCAAGAGACCCAGTACTTC; CDR3aa: CASSSMTGDQETQYF
d_gene: -; j_gene: TRBJ1-2; v_gene: TRBV28; abundance: -; CDR3nt: TGTGCCAGCAGTCCGGAGCTCTCCTATGGCTACACCTTC; CDR3aa: CASSPELSYGYTF
d_gene: -; j_gene: TRBJ1-2; v_gene: TRBV6-1; abundance: -; CDR3nt: TGTGCCAGCAAAAGTCGGGTAGAGGGTAACTATGGCTACACCTTC; CDR3aa: CASKSRVEGNYGYTF
d_gene: TRBD2; j_gene: TRBJ2-3; v_gene: TRBV29-1; abundance: -; CDR3nt: TGCAGCGTTGGGACTAGCGGGAGTATGACAGATACGCAGTATTTT; CDR3aa: CSVGTSGSMTDTQYF
d_gene: TRBD2; j_gene: TRBJ2-7; v_gene: TRBV5-1; abundance: -; CDR3nt: TGCGCCAGCAGCCTGGGGCGGGAGTCAGGGCAGTACTTC; CDR3aa: CASSLGRESGQYF
d_gene: TRBD2; j_gene: TRBJ2-7; v_gene: TRBV2; abundance: few; CDR3nt: TGTGCCAGCAGGGTAATAGCGGGAGGCGAGCAGTACTTC; CDR3aa: CASRVIAGGEQYF
d_gene: TRBD1; j_gene: TRBJ2-3; v_gene: TRBV2; abundance: many; CDR3nt: TGTGCCAGCAGGCAGACAGGGGGGCCAGATACGCAGTATTTT; CDR3aa: CASRQTGGPDTQYF
d_gene: -; j_gene: TRBJ2-7; v_gene: TRBV27; abundance: -; CDR3nt: TGTGCCAGCTTACCCTTGGGGGGAGCGATCTACGAGCAGTACTTC; CDR3aa: CASLPLGGAIYEQYF
d_gene: -; j_gene: TRBJ2-2; v_gene: TRBV27; abundance: -; CDR3nt: TGTGCCAGCACCTACACAGCCGGGCCCACGGGGGAGCTGTTTTTT; CDR3aa: CASTYTAGPTGELFF
d_gene: -; j_gene: TRBJ2-2; v_gene: TRBV21-1; abundance: -; CDR3nt: TGTGCCAGCAGCAAAGACTCCTCATCCCTGGACAGGGGGAACACCGGGGAGCTGTTTTTT; CDR3aa: CASSKDSSSLDRGNTGELFF
d_gene: TRBD2; j_gene: TRBJ2-7; v_gene: TRBV5-4; abundance: -; CDR3nt: TGTGCCAGCAGGAGGGCGGGAGGCCGTACCTACGAGCAGTACTTC; CDR3aa: CASRRAGGRTYEQYF
d_gene: TRBD2; j_gene: TRBJ2-7; v_gene: TRBV4-1; abundance: -; CDR3nt: TGCGCCAGCAGCCAGACCCTAGCGGGGGGCTCCTACGAGCAGTACTTC; CDR3aa: CASSQTLAGGSYEQYF
d_gene: TRBD1; j_gene: TRBJ2-5; v_gene: TRBV7-6; abundance: -; CDR3nt: TGTGCCAGCAGCCGAACACCACAGGGGTGGGGAGAGACCCAGTACTTC; CDR3aa: CASSRTPQGWGETQYF
d_gene: -; j_gene: TRBJ1-2; v_gene: TRBV20-1; abundance: -; CDR3nt: TGCAGTGCTGACCCCCGGTATGGCTACACCTTC; CDR3aa: CSADPRYGYTF
d_gene: TRBD2; j_gene: TRBJ2-1; v_gene: TRBV28; abundance: -; CDR3nt: TGTGCCAGCAGGGAGACTAGCGGGAGGGCCAGCGGTGAGCAGTTCTTC; CDR3aa: CASRETSGRASGEQFF
d_gene: -; j_gene: TRBJ1-4; v_gene: TRBV15; abundance: once; CDR3nt: TGTGCCACCAGCAGAGATTTTCGGGGGGGCACTGAACCTGCAACTAATGAAAAACTGTTTTTT; CDR3aa: CATSRDFRGGTEPATNEKLFF
d_gene: TRBD1; j_gene: TRBJ1-5; v_gene: TRBV11-1; abundance: -; CDR3nt: TGTGCCAGCAGCTCCGGACAGGGGGACCGAAATCAGCCCCAGCATTTT; CDR3aa: CASSSGQGDRNQPQHF
d_gene: -; j_gene: TRBJ1-1; v_gene: TRBV5-1; abundance: -; CDR3nt: TGCGCCAGCAGCTTGGTCCTCGCAGGGAACACTGAAGCTTTCTTT; CDR3aa: CASSLVLAGNTEAFF
d_gene: -; j_gene: TRBJ1-5; v_gene: TRBV10-2; abundance: -; CDR3nt: TGCGCCAGCAGTGAGGACGTAAGGCAAAATCAGCCCCAGCATTTT; CDR3aa: CASSEDVRQNQPQHF
d_gene: -; j_gene: TRBJ2-4; v_gene: TRBV2; abundance: -; CDR3nt: TGTGCCAGCAATAGGGAAGTCAAAAACATTCAGTACTTC; CDR3aa: CASNREVKNIQYF
d_gene: -; j_gene: TRBJ2-7; v_gene: TRBV6-1; abundance: -; CDR3nt: TGTGCCAGCACTACCATTGGCCACGAGCAGTACTTC; CDR3aa: CASTTIGHEQYF
d_gene: -; j_gene: TRBJ2-5; v_gene: TRBV6-5; abundance: -; CDR3nt: TGTGCCAGCAGTTACTCGAGTTCCCTGGGGGAGACCCAGTACTTC; CDR3aa: CASSYSSSLGETQYF
d_gene: -; j_gene: TRBJ2-3; v_gene: TRBV7-8; abundance: -; CDR3nt: TGTGCCAGCGGCCAGGGGAATTTT; CDR3aa: CASGQGNF
d_gene: -; j_gene: TRBJ2-2; v_gene: TRBV29-1; abundance: few; CDR3nt: TGCAGCTCCCCTAAGGGCCGGTTCACCGGGGAGCTGTTTTTT; CDR3aa: CSSPKGRFTGELFF
d_gene: -; j_gene: TRBJ2-7; v_gene: TRBV6-1; abundance: -; CDR3nt: TGTGCCAGCAGGGAGACTCCCCTCGTGGGGTACGAGCAGTACTTC; CDR3aa: CASRETPLVGYEQYF
d_gene: TRBD2; j_gene: TRBJ2-1; v_gene: TRBV10-1; abundance: -; CDR3nt: TGCGCCAGCGGTGGCGGGAGGGTCCATGAGCAGTTCTTC; CDR3aa: CASGGGRVHEQFF
d_gene: -; j_gene: TRBJ2-1; v_gene: TRBV14; abundance: few; CDR3nt: TGTGCCAGCAGCCAGAGACAGTTCTCCTACAATGAGCAGTTCTTC; CDR3aa: CASSQRQFSYNEQFF
d_gene: -; j_gene: TRBJ2-5; v_gene: TRBV2; abundance: -; CDR3nt: TGTGCCAGCAGACCCAGGCAAGAGACCCAGTACTTC; CDR3aa: CASRPRQETQYF
d_gene: TRBD2; j_gene: TRBJ2-3; v_gene: TRBV9; abundance: -; CDR3nt: TGTGCCAGCAGCTCCAGACTAGCGGGAGATTTAGATACGCAGTATTTT; CDR3aa: CASSSRLAGDLDTQYF
d_gene: TRBD1; j_gene: TRBJ1-5; v_gene: TRBV18; abundance: once; CDR3nt: TGTGCCAGCTCAGCCGGGACAGGGGAAAATCAGCCCCAGCATTTT; CDR3aa: CASSAGTGENQPQHF
d_gene: -; j_gene: TRBJ1-3; v_gene: TRBV30; abundance: -; CDR3nt: TGTGCCTGGAGTCGAAGTGGAAACACCATATATTTT; CDR3aa: CAWSRSGNTIYF
d_gene: -; j_gene: TRBJ1-5; v_gene: TRBV28; abundance: -; CDR3nt: TGTGCCAGCAGTTTCGACCAGCCCCAGCATTTT; CDR3aa: CASSFDQPQHF
d_gene: -; j_gene: TRBJ2-2; v_gene: TRBV11-3; abundance: -; CDR3nt: TGTGCCAGCAGCACCGGGACTACCGGGGAGCTGTTTTTT; CDR3aa: CASSTGTTGELFF
d_gene: -; j_gene: TRBJ2-1; v_gene: TRBV11-2; abundance: -; CDR3nt: TGTGCCAGCAGCTTAGCTTTAGTACTCTCGTACAATGAGCAGTTCTTC; CDR3aa: CASSLALVLSYNEQFF